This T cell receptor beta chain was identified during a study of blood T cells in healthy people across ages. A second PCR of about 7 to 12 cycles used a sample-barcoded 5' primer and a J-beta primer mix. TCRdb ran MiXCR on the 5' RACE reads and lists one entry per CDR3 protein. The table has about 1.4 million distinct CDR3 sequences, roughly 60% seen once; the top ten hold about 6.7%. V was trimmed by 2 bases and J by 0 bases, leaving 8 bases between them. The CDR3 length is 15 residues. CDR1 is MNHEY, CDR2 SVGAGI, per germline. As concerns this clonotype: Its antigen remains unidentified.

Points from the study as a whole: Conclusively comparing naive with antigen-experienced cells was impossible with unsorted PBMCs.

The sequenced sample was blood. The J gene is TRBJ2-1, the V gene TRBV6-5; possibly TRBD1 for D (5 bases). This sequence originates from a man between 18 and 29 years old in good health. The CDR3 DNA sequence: TGTGCCAGCAGTTACGGGGCACCCTCCTACAATGAGCAGTTCTTC. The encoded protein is CASSYGAPSYNEQFF.